Each of the 18 T cell receptor beta chains below was sequenced from the same sample in a study of blood T cells in healthy people across ages. The second PCR ran about 7 to 12 cycles with a sample-barcoded 5' primer and J-beta primers. TCRdb re-called the 5' RACE reads with MiXCR, one entry per CDR3 protein. Of under 1,100,000 distinct CDR3 sequences in the sample, approximately 25% were seen once. The data also belong to a second study, concerning T cells of mothers and their children.

The sample was blood. These receptors all come from a girl under 10 years old in good health.

The chain has TRBV6-5 and TRBJ1-3, with unresolved D. The V gene lost 8 bases and the J gene lost 0 bases, with 11 bases spanning the gap. The length of the CDR3 is 14 residues. Germline loops: CDR1 MNHEY, CDR2 SVGAGI. The CDR3 is CASAKGGSGNTIYF. CDR3 nucleotides: TGTGCCAGCGCAAAGGGAGGCTCTGGAAACACCATATATTTT.

This rearrangement joins TRBV7-9 to TRBJ2-7; a possible D gene is TRBD1 (5 bases). Germline CDR1 reads SEHNR; CDR2 reads FQNEAQ (reference sequence). CDR3 length equals 15 residues. Between the trimmed V and J ends, which lost 5 bases and 6 bases, there was a span of 20 bases. DNA for the CDR3: TGTGCCAGCAGCCCCCCAGTTGGTGGGGCGCCCGAGCAGTACTTC. Its protein product is CASSPPVGGAPEQYF.

This clonotype has a handful of counts. The chain employs TRBV7-9 and TRBJ2-1, with TRBD2 matching 9 bases. The J call may not be correct, given that the DNA end is closer to TRBJ2-5. The germline gives CDR1 SEHNR, CDR2 FQNEAQ (reference sequence). The CDR3 sequence is 16 residues long. DNA of the CDR3: TGTGCCAGCAGCTTCACTGTGCGACTAGCGGAAGAGACCCAGTACTTC. Translating it yields CASSFTVRLAEETQYF.

The J gene is TRBJ1-1, the V gene TRBV6-6; a possible D gene is TRBD1 (6 bases). The CDR3 has 13 residues. Germline V gene lookup returns CDR1 MNHNY and CDR2 SVGAGI (reference sequence). Trimming shortened V by 7 bases and J by 11 bases, and 20 bases separated the two germline ends. The CDR3 DNA is TGTGCCAGCATCGGGACACTCCCGACGAAGGCTTTCTTT. Its translation is CASIGTLPTKAFF.

This clonotype was observed a handful of times. The chain combines TRBV9 with TRBJ2-7; the D is unclear. The CDR3 covers 15 residues. Per germline, CDR1 SGDLS and CDR2 YYNGEE. V gave up 0 bases and J gave up 6 bases, with 16 bases separating them. CDR3 sequence (DNA): TGTGCCAGCAGCGTAGCCGCGGACGGCGGTCGCGAGCAGTACTTC. Its protein product is CASSVAADGGREQYF.

This clonotype was observed a few times. The chain has TRBV7-3 and TRBJ2-5, with 11 bases identical to TRBD2. The J call may be in error: the DNA end matches TRBJ2-1 better. CDR1 is SGHTA and CDR2 is FQGTGA in the germline V gene. CDR3 length: 16 amino acids. DNA of the CDR3: TGTGCCAGCAGCCCTCGGCTAGCGGGGGGCGACAATGAGCAGTTCTTC. Amino acids: CASSPRLAGGDNEQFF.

The chain has TRBV4-2 and TRBJ2-2, with TRBD1 identical over 11 bases. This CDR3 has 17 amino acids. The germline gives CDR1 LGHNA, CDR2 YNFKEQ. Trimming at V came to 0 bases and at J to 6 bases, leaving 6 bases not matched to a gene. This CDR3 is CASSQETRTGGAGELFF. CDR3 sequence (DNA): TGTGCCAGCAGCCAAGAGACGAGGACAGGGGGCGCCGGGGAGCTGTTTTTT.

The chain recombines TRBV25-1 with TRBJ1-1, with 9 bases identical to TRBD1. The CDR3 loop spans 12 amino acids. The germline CDR1 and CDR2 sequences are MGHDK and SYGVNS. The junction had 3 bases not matched to a gene; V was cut back by 6 bases and J by 7 bases. The CDR3 region is CASRRTGDEAFF. CDR3 sequence (DNA): TGTGCCAGCAGGCGGACAGGGGATGAAGCTTTCTTT.

The rearrangement links TRBV28 to TRBJ2-1; 7 nucleotides agree with TRBD2. CDR1 is MDHEN and CDR2 is SYDVKM in the germline V gene. J was trimmed by 8 bases and V by 3 bases; bases with no gene match: 7. This CDR3 contains 14 residues. The CDR3 loop reads CASSLGGPKHEQFF. Here the CDR3 DNA reads TGTGCCAGCAGTTTGGGAGGGCCAAAACATGAGCAGTTCTTC.

This clonotype was detected only a few times. The CDR3: CSVQTAGGNEQFF. CDR3 DNA: TGCAGCGTTCAAACTGCCGGAGGCAATGAGCAGTTCTTC. This chain links TRBV29-1 with TRBJ2-1, with D possibly matching TRBD2 (5 bases). V was pared by 5 bases and J by 6 bases, with 14 bases between. The CDR3 totals 13 residues. The V gene's germline CDR1 is SQVTM and CDR2 ANQGSEA.

This chain connects TRBV23-1 to TRBJ1-4, with D perhaps TRBD1 (5 bases). TRBV23-1 is filed as an ORF, its function uncertain. V gave up 8 bases and J gave up 8 bases, with 18 bases separating them. The CDR3 extends over 14 amino acids. CDR3 bases: TGCGCCAGCTACCTGAGGGACGGAGGAGAAAAACTGTTTTTT. The encoded protein is CASYLRDGGEKLFF.

V is TRBV6-1 and J is TRBJ2-4, with TRBD2 identical over 7 bases. This CDR3 contains 15 residues. CDR1 and CDR2 (germline): MNHNS, SASEGT. With 5 bases clipped from V and 1 base from J, the junction kept 5 bases outside the gene matches. The DNA for the CDR3 is TGTGCCAGCAGTAGGGAGGGGCTTGCCAAAAACATTCAGTACTTC. Translating gives CASSREGLAKNIQYF.

V usage is TRBV3-1 and J usage is TRBJ2-2; 9 bases align to TRBD2. Trimming at V came to 6 bases and at J to 1 base, leaving 3 bases not matched to a gene. From germline, CDR1 is LGHDT and CDR2 YNNKEL (reference sequence). The CDR3 extends over 15 amino acids. The CDR3 DNA reads TGTGCCAGCAGACGACTAGCGGTGAACACCGGGGAGCTGTTTTTT. As protein: CASRRLAVNTGELFF.

The V call is TRBV12-3 or TRBV12-4, the J call TRBJ2-7, with 8 bases identical to TRBD1. J lost 4 bases, V lost 6 bases, and 8 bases had no gene match. The CDR3 runs 14 residues. CDR3 loop: CASRRGQAVYEQYF. CDR3 coding DNA: TGTGCCAGCAGGAGGGGACAGGCCGTATACGAGCAGTACTTC.

This clonotype was observed a few times. The rearrangement uses TRBV7-3 and TRBJ1-1; D not certain. This CDR3 region has 13 residues. CDR1 is SGHTA, CDR2 FQGTGA, per germline. Trimming took 1 base from V and 3 from J, leaving 6 bases between them. This CDR3 reads CASSLNGDTEAFF. The CDR3 bases are TGTGCCAGCAGCTTAAACGGGGACACTGAAGCTTTCTTT.

This clonotype has more than one count but fewer than ten. This chain connects TRBV5-1 to TRBJ2-1; either TRBD1 or TRBD2 may fit D (5 bases each). V was clipped by 5 bases and J by 3 bases, with 15 bases between them. CDR3 length equals 15 residues. The germline gives CDR1 SGHRS, CDR2 YFSETQ. CDR3 DNA: TGCGCCAGCAGTCTGGGGACCAACCTCTACAATGAGCAGTTCTTC. It codes for CASSLGTNLYNEQFF.

The CDR3 here is CASSPRASFSPLHF. The CDR3 region has the DNA TGTGCCAGCAGCCCCCGGGCCTCTTTTTCACCCCTCCACTTT. The chain employs TRBV5-8 and TRBJ1-6; no reliable D call. V was cut by 4 bases and J by 9 bases, with 14 bases left in between. The germline V gene has CDR1 SGHTS and CDR2 YDEGEE. There are 14 residues in the CDR3.

The chain joins TRBV7-3 to TRBJ1-1; D is possibly TRBD1 (6 bases). The V gene lost 6 bases and the J gene lost 4 bases, with 12 bases spanning the gap. The CDR3 length is 13 residues. CDR1 is SGHTA and CDR2 is FQGTGA in the germline V gene. In DNA, the CDR3 is TGTGCCAGCAGGGGAGGGGGGGCCACTGAAGCTTTCTTT. Its protein is CASRGGGATEAFF.